The TCR beta chain under discussion was sequenced for a study of identifying expanded T cells in peripheral blood. Healthy donors had no documented immune events, such as infections, while sampled. J gave up 0 bases and V 4 bases, and 6 bases lay outside the gene matches. The germline CDR1 and CDR2 sequences are MNHNS and SASEGT. The CDR3 spans 16 residues. Points from the study as a whole: Roughly 1.2 clones differed between technical replicates, versus approximately 16 and 20 over time. Clone count variance between roughly 2-week samples rose with total template count.

As regards this clone: Its matching antigen is unknown.

Here immunoSEQ multiplex PCR was the method, and the copy in TCRdb shows in-frame clones only, minus some. The table includes more than 95,000 clones, approximately 88% detected once. This sequence joins TRBV6-1 and TRBJ2-5; 9 nucleotides match TRBD1. The sample comprised blood. The sequence came from a person aged 18 to 69 in good health. The CDR3, as DNA: TGTGCCAGCAGTGTACAGGGGGCTCTGTACCAAGAGACCCAGTACTTC. It yields the protein CASSVQGALYQETQYF.